Each of the 19 T cell receptor beta chains below was sequenced from the same sample in a study of T cell responses to AZD1222 COVID-19 vaccine. Only in-frame clones appear in the TCRdb table, and some are missing; sequencing was by immunoSEQ multiplex PCR. The table includes about 200,000 clones, about 92% detected once. The sequenced sample was peripheral blood, obtained 28 days after the second dose of the MenACWY control vaccine. The origin of the receptors is an adult who received the MenACWY meningococcal vaccine as a control.

The chain links TRBV25-1 to TRBJ2-5; D tentatively reads TRBD1 or TRBD2 (5 bases each). V lost 4 bases and J 1 base, leaving 10 bases between the germline ends. This CDR3 spans 14 amino acids. Germline assignment: CDR1 MGHDK and CDR2 SYGVNS. The CDR3 sequence: CASSGGRRQETQYF. The CDR3 DNA follows: TGTGCCAGCAGTGGGGGACGTCGCCAAGAGACCCAGTACTTC.

The rearrangement links TRBV9 to TRBJ1-2, with D uncertain. Trimming stripped 1 base from V and 4 bases from J, with 14 bases between. The CDR3 has 15 residues. Germline V gives CDR1 SGDLS, CDR2 YYNGEE. CDR3 nucleotides: TGTGCCAGCAGCGTACTGGGGTCTTCGCGCTATGGCTACACCTTC. Its translation is CASSVLGSSRYGYTF.

The chain has TRBV11-1 and TRBJ1-2, with no clear D. This CDR3 contains 13 residues. Germline CDR1 and CDR2: SGHAT and FQDESV (reference sequence). Trimming cost V 1 base and J 3 bases, with 6 bases left between them. CDR3 loop: CASSLEGYYGYTF. CDR3 DNA sequence: TGTGCCAGCAGCTTAGAGGGATACTATGGCTACACCTTC.

Here the CDR3 reads CASSLAGAGLNYGYTF. CDR3 bases: TGTGCCAGCAGCTTAGCTGGGGCAGGCCTTAACTATGGCTACACCTTC. The rearrangement joins TRBV11-2 to TRBJ1-2; TRBD1 might be the D (5 bases). From germline, CDR1 is SGHAT and CDR2 FQNNGV. The CDR3 has 16 residues. V was trimmed by 1 base and J by 1 base, leaving 13 bases between them.

The genes are TRBV28 and TRBJ1-6; 10 bases fit TRBD1. From germline, CDR1 is MDHEN and CDR2 SYDVKM. This CDR3 region has 18 residues. V gave up 6 bases and J gave up 3 bases; unmatched junction bases: 11. The CDR3 reads CASSGQGEFADYNSPLHF. Here the CDR3 DNA reads TGTGCCAGCAGCGGACAGGGGGAATTCGCCGACTATAATTCACCCCTCCACTTT.

V gene TRBV7-9 combines with J gene TRBJ1-2; D may be TRBD1 (6 bases). This CDR3 is built from 13 residues. Germline CDR1 SEHNR, CDR2 FQNEAQ (reference sequence). Trimming stripped 5 bases from V and 8 bases from J, with 15 bases between. CDR3 in amino acids: CASSPRQADGYTF. CDR3 DNA: TGTGCCAGCAGCCCTAGACAGGCTGACGGCTACACCTTC. Full variable domain (rest looked up from reference TRBV7-9 and TRBJ1-2): DTGVSQNPRHKITKRGQNVTFRCDPISEHNRLYWYRQTLGQGPEFLTYFQNEAQLEKSRLLSDRFSAERPKGSFSTLEIQRTEQGDSAMYLCASSPRQADGYTFGSGTRLTVV.

V is TRBV20-1 and J is TRBJ2-2; D might be TRBD2 (5 bases). Germline V gives CDR1 DFQATT, CDR2 SNEGSKA (reference sequence). V lost 5 bases and J 7 bases, leaving 8 bases between the germline ends. This CDR3 comprises 11 residues. The CDR3 DNA reads as TGCAGTGCTGACTACTACGGGGAGCTGTTTTTT. This codes for CSADYYGELFF.

The chain combines TRBV28 with TRBJ1-5, with D tentatively TRBD1 (5 bases). The V gene lost 1 base and the J gene lost 5 bases, with 15 bases spanning the gap. The CDR3 is 16 amino acids. Germline assignment: CDR1 MDHEN and CDR2 SYDVKM. The CDR3 DNA reads TGTGCCAGCAGTTTATATCTCAACAGAGGGGATCAGCCCCAGCATTTT. It codes for CASSLYLNRGDQPQHF.

The chain links TRBV7-8 to TRBJ1-1; D gene ambiguous. CDR1 is SGHVS and CDR2 is FQNEAQ in the germline V gene. V dropped 4 bases and J dropped 0 bases, with 6 bases sitting between them. This CDR3 spans 13 amino acids. CDR3 DNA sequence: TGTGCCAGCAGCTCCAGCATGAACACTGAAGCTTTCTTT. Translation gives CASSSSMNTEAFF.

This chain joins TRBV19 and TRBJ1-2; D is ambiguous. V lost 6 bases to trimming and J lost 7 bases, with 15 bases between them. CDR1 is LNHDA and CDR2 is SQIVND in the germline V gene (reference sequence). The CDR3 has 13 amino acids. The CDR3 reads CASRAGVVRGYTF. CDR3 nucleotides: TGTGCCAGTAGGGCAGGAGTCGTCCGTGGCTACACCTTC.

The gene calls are TRBV30 and TRBJ2-5; 11 bases fit TRBD2. The CDR3 extends over 14 amino acids. The germline V gene encodes CDR1 GTSNPN and CDR2 SVGIG (reference sequence). Losses at the gene ends were 1 base for V and 4 bases for J; bases not matched to a gene: 2. The CDR3 protein is CAWSGLAGGETQYF. CDR3 in DNA: TGTGCCTGGAGTGGGCTAGCGGGAGGAGAGACCCAGTACTTC.

The J gene is TRBJ1-1, the V gene TRBV19; a weak D match, TRBD1 (6 bases). From germline, CDR1 is LNHDA and CDR2 SQIVND (reference sequence). Between the trimmed V and J ends, which lost 5 bases and 10 bases, there was a span of 17 bases. The CDR3 is 13 amino acids. Written as DNA, the CDR3 is TGTGCCAGTAGTCCGGAAGGGGGGCTAGGAGCTTTCTTT. Translation: CASSPEGGLGAFF.

The rearrangement joins TRBV30 to TRBJ1-2; 10 bases fit TRBD1. Per the germline V gene, CDR1 is GTSNPN and CDR2 is SVGIG (reference sequence). V lost 7 bases, J lost 8 bases, and 16 bases stayed unmatched. This CDR3 spans 15 amino acids. The CDR3 DNA reads TGTGCCTACTCGAAATATCCCGGGACAGGGGAAGGCTACACCTTC. Its translation: CAYSKYPGTGEGYTF.

The rearrangement links TRBV6-6 to TRBJ2-1, with 7 positions matching TRBD1. The CDR3 is 15 amino acids. Trimming took 6 bases from V and 4 from J; bases not matched to a gene: 9. The germline CDR1 and CDR2 sequences are MNHNY and SVGAGI (reference sequence). CDR3 bases: TGTGCCAGCAGGAGGCCGGGACAGACATACAATGAGCAGTTCTTC. Translation: CASRRPGQTYNEQFF.

The chain combines TRBV24-1 with TRBJ1-1; TRBD1 is a possible D gene (5 bases). Germline values: CDR1 KGHDR, CDR2 SFDVKD. CDR3 size: 14 residues. With 4 bases removed from V and 1 base from J, the gap between germline ends came to 9 bases. The CDR3 region has the DNA TGTGCCACCAGTGACCGGGACGGGAACACTGAAGCTTTCTTT. Protein: CATSDRDGNTEAFF.

The rearrangement links TRBV30 to TRBJ1-2; D gene uncertain. From germline, CDR1 is GTSNPN and CDR2 SVGIG (reference sequence). With 2 bases removed from V and 2 bases from J, the gap between germline ends came to 18 bases. This CDR3 region has 16 residues. CDR3 in amino acids: CAWSPLSARGNYGYTF. The CDR3 DNA sequence: TGTGCCTGGAGTCCCCTGAGCGCGCGGGGAAACTATGGCTACACCTTC.

The rearrangement links TRBV3-1 (or the pseudogene TRBV3-2) to TRBJ1-2, with D unclear. CDR3 length: 14 amino acids. V was shortened by 0 bases and J by 5 bases, with 10 bases between the two germline ends. CDR1 and CDR2 (germline): LGHDT, YNNKEL (reference sequence). In DNA form, the CDR3 reads TGTGCCAGCAGCCAAGAATCGGGTGCGTATGGCTACACCTTC. Protein: CASSQESGAYGYTF.

The chain joins TRBV27 to TRBJ1-3; D unclear. V was trimmed by 6 bases and J by 3 bases, leaving 12 bases between them. Germline lookup yields CDR1 MNHEY and CDR2 SMNVEV (reference sequence). The CDR3 runs to 14 residues. The DNA for the CDR3 is TGTGCCAGCAGCCCCGTGGGCAGTGGAAACACCATATATTTT. It translates to CASSPVGSGNTIYF.

In its sample, this clone was seen once. V gene TRBV19 combines with J gene TRBJ2-1; D is unresolved. This CDR3 contains 14 residues. Looked up from germline, CDR1 is LNHDA and CDR2 is SQIVND (reference sequence). V was pared by 10 bases and J by 2 bases, with 15 bases between. Here the CDR3 reads CATAGVGAYNEQFF. The CDR3 DNA is TGTGCCACTGCTGGGGTTGGAGCCTACAATGAGCAGTTCTTC.